This is a list of T cell receptor beta chains from one sample in a study of CD8+CD57+ T cells in acquired aplastic anemia. TCRdb redid the calling of the reads with MiXCR, one entry per CDR3 protein. The profile shows around 170,000 distinct CDR3 sequences, under 55% of them singletons. Material: sorted CD4+, CD8+, or CD8+CD57+ T cells (not recorded which) from PBMCs. These receptors were taken from a human donor with aplastic anemia. Each CDR3 is given with its conserved first and last residue. A D gene is named only where the DNA matches it firmly.

j_call	v_call	d_call	cdr3_aa
TRBJ2-7	TRBV20-1	-	CSARGQGSYEQYF
TRBJ2-1	TRBV11-1	-	CASSLLRAGRRHEQFF
TRBJ1-1	TRBV3-1	TRBD1	CASSRTRGAGGWMDTEAFF
TRBJ2-2	TRBV9	-	CASSVAGRASTGELFF
TRBJ2-1	TRBV5-1	-	CASSGGTAGEQFF
TRBJ1-2	TRBV12-5	-	CASGPRTNYGYTF
TRBJ1-1	TRBV9	-	CASSPQINTEAFF
TRBJ2-2	TRBV19	-	CASSMFRDAGELFF
TRBJ2-5	TRBV20-1	TRBD1	CSATSSTGQETQYF
TRBJ2-2	TRBV7-8	-	CASSLLRETGELFF
TRBJ1-6	TRBV19	-	CASTPMGQRNSPLHF
TRBJ2-5	TRBV7-9	-	CASSLGSLEGETQYF
TRBJ2-5	TRBV20-1	-	CSAVHPYQETQYF
TRBJ2-5	TRBV7-2	-	CATSQETQYF
TRBJ1-2	TRBV10-2	-	CASRETGIYGYTF
TRBJ2-7	TRBV4-1	TRBD2	CASRPKLAGGDEQYF
TRBJ1-4	TRBV19	-	CASSPRRGFNEKLFF
TRBJ1-1	TRBV29-1	-	CSVGPGSMNTEAFF
TRBJ2-1	TRBV11-2	TRBD1	CASSSRTGGTYNEQFF
TRBJ1-6	TRBV9	-	CASSKGRGSPLHF
TRBJ2-7	TRBV11-1	TRBD2	CASSLTTSGGYEQYF
TRBJ2-5	TRBV20-1	TRBD2	CSAMRLAGGAKTQYF
TRBJ1-6	TRBV2	TRBD1	CASSEGTGGNSPLHF
TRBJ2-3	TRBV4-2	TRBD2	CASSQGVSGTDTQYF
TRBJ2-7	TRBV29-1	TRBD1	CSVEGLGTGIYEQYF
TRBJ2-7	TRBV29-1	-	CSSLAPRGAPYEQYF
TRBJ2-2	TRBV7-2	-	CASSLARYIGGGELFF
TRBJ2-7	TRBV29-1	TRBD1	CSVVDRAAFEQYF
TRBJ2-7	TRBV10-3	-	CAISESEITYEQYF
TRBJ1-3	TRBV9	-	CASSEAPGTGNTIYF
TRBJ1-5	TRBV2	-	CASSESNQPQHF
-	TRBV25-1	TRBD2	CASSELAAGGPSDEQFF
TRBJ2-4	TRBV6-5	TRBD1	CASRVGQGNIQYF
TRBJ2-2	TRBV2	TRBD2	CASSGGTTGELFF
TRBJ1-2	TRBV7-2	TRBD1	CASSSPKQGNYGYTF
TRBJ1-1	TRBV7-9	-	CASSLGGVAEAFF
TRBJ1-2	TRBV29-1	-	CSVAAGDYGYTF
TRBJ2-7	TRBV10-3	TRBD2	CAISPLRRLAGTKQYF
TRBJ2-5	TRBV24-1	-	CATSNVGIEETQYF
TRBJ2-1	TRBV11-3	TRBD1	CASSHRGGRENEQFF